Described below is a single T cell receptor (beta chain) sequence and its context. The antigen this receptor binds is unknown. Per-base qualities were not stored, and no clone one base away is much larger. The library was produced with the immunoSEQ multiplex PCR assay. For the multiplex PCR, a mixture combining 60 forward primers for TCR Vbeta segments and 13 reverse primers for TCR Jbeta segments was used. The CDR3 region of rearranged TCR beta genes was amplified from genomic DNA by a multiplex PCR assay. The Illumina HiSeq System was used to sequence the amplified TCR beta libraries as 87-base-pair reads. As for how the authors treated the data: A later analysis counted approximately 74 million unique TCR beta chains across the 670 or so repertoires, and 9 million to 14 million of these chains were shared by at least two donors. Raw reads were error-corrected and collapsed into unique sequences with a nearest-neighbor algorithm that merged closely related sequences to remove PCR and sequencing errors. To assign V, D and J gene segments, CDR3 sequences were aligned to IMGT reference sequences. For a sequence to be retained, at least a six-nucleotide match to both a V gene segment and a J gene segment was required. Rearrangements were classified as productive when the CDR3 lacked stop codons and remained in frame with V and J, and all other rearrangements were classified as non-productive. Following IMGT convention, CDR3 was defined as the stretch from the second conserved V-encoded cysteine up to the conserved J-encoded phenylalanine. Sequences without an unambiguous match to a single V gene segment were excluded from the earlier analysis of approximately 560 of the donors. An earlier analysis of a few hundred of the donors called V segments functional above 56.7% productive rearrangements and segregating when the between-donor standard deviation exceeded 5%. To diagnose cytomegalovirus status from the catalog of TCR beta chain sequences, a statistical classification framework was built. In a later analysis, V and J genes were assigned by comparing TCR nucleotide sequences against IMGT/GENE-DB human TR gene sequences. The TCRdist pipeline was used in a later analysis to assign CDR3 sequences and most-parsimonious VDJ recombination scenarios. In a later analysis, each TCR beta chain was defined by its CDR3 amino acid sequence together with its V-gene family, and reads lacking a unique V-gene family were excluded. To address suspected cross-contamination and a sequencing artifact, a later analysis removed approximately 600 highly shared, low-generation-probability nucleotide sequences. A later analysis calculated a clonal expansion index for each public chain from normalized within-repertoire ranks of inferred template counts. A later analysis computed generation probabilities with a VDJ recombination model fitted to out-of-frame rearrangements, and checked the results against IGoR. In a later analysis, TCR-TCR, TCR-HLA and TCR-CMV co-occurrence was scored with hypergeometric tests, and a repertoire-size bias correction was applied to TCR pairs. In a later analysis, false discovery rates were estimated by permuting HLA or CMV assignments 20 times. In a later analysis, co-occurring TCRs were grouped using DBSCAN, with TCRdist sequence similarity added in when clustering inside HLA-allele-positive subsets. For co-occurrence clustering, repertoires with fewer than 30,000 or more than 120,000 public chains were excluded, along with four to six repertoires with anomalous nucleotide sharing. Drawn from immuneACCESS, this table holds only the in-frame rearrangements with V and J called that TCRdb kept. Clones are partly lost; checked studies trace under half to an unresolved V gene and leave the rest unexplained. That table gives V, J and clone size, and the DNA gave D and trimming. The sample table holds about 97,000 clones, of which over 80% were seen once. 2.5% to 3% of the sample rests with the top ten.

This entry belongs to a study of cytomegalovirus exposure and HLA in healthy donors (dated by TCRdb to 2017 to 2019). As for the study more broadly: In an earlier analysis of fewer than 750 of the donors, approximately 260 Gb of sequence data and 117 million unique TCR beta sequences from 150 million to 200 million T cells were reported. Approximately 300 gigabases of sequencing data and 80 million or so unique TCR sequences were included in an early release covering about 700 HLA-typed donors. The genetic ancestry cluster associated with self-reported Caucasian donors included over 80% of the 300 to 400 genotyped donors. The study was designed to test whether signatures of past pathogen exposure could be identified by cataloging public T cell receptors. The study used immunosequencing to profile the T cell repertoires of 666 subjects and linked those repertoires to cytomegalovirus serostatus. Besides the first cohort of 550 to 750 subjects, a separate validation cohort made up of some 110 different subjects was used. High-throughput TCR immunosequencing, statistical association of individual TCRs with disease status, and machine learning were combined to predict cytomegalovirus infection status. To study patterns of TCR occurrence, a later analysis re-analyzed previously published TCR beta repertoires from 600 to 750 donors and added high-resolution HLA genotyping. The later analysis used no new phenotypic data to find candidate immune exposures, relying instead on TCR beta sequences and their occurrence across donors. An earlier analysis of roughly 600 of the donors used high-throughput TCR beta sequencing to judge whether each TCR beta V gene segment behaved as functional or pseudogenic. Donor age, sex, ethnicity and CMV serostatus were compiled together with the repertoire data. Genome-wide SNP genotypes for about 60% of the 666 donors were used in a later genetic analysis, which treated that subset as a discovery cohort. All discovery cohort repertoires had been generated on a single sequencing platform. Both class I and class II loci were covered by HLA typing, at four-digit resolution. Typing coverage differed by locus: A, B, C, DRB1 and DQB1 were typed in about 620-630 donors, DQA1 in about 510, DPA1 in some 610, and DPB1 in 400 to 490. Several DR-DQ haplotypes were handled as single units for association and clustering, since linkage in the cohort was strong. Among around 400 genotyped donors of the cohort, an average of around 250,000 unique TCR beta nucleotide sequences was sequenced per donor, of which about 18% were non-productive. Paper-wide results and their limitations: Because HLA typing was unavailable for some donors at each locus, only the typed subset was used in association tests. A few of the identified cytomegalovirus-associated TCR beta chains were confirmed in vitro to be specific for cytomegalovirus antigens. Presence/absence analyses assumed roughly uniform sequencing depth across donors, an assumption that may not hold. In a later analysis, most CMV-associated TCR beta chains were found to appear HLA-restricted, with HLA associations seemingly driven largely by CMV exposure. Strong co-occurrence of HLA alleles, especially DR and DQ, made assigning TCR associations to individual alleles difficult. In a later analysis, HLA-associated TCR beta chains were found to be more clonally expanded and to have lower generation probabilities than equally common non-associated chains. An earlier analysis of roughly 570 of the donors showed that most TCR beta V segments appeared in productive rearrangements either about 87% or about 30% of the time, which broadly matched IMGT annotations. A later analysis found that TCR association rates varied across HLA loci, with DRB1 alleles showing the most associated TCRs and HLA-C alleles the fewest. A group of highly shared sequence variants was considered likely to be a technical artifact of the sequencing pipeline. Some IMGT-functional V segments, including TRBV6-2 and TRBV6-3, could not be distinguished by the 87-base-pair reads and were therefore excluded. The earlier analysis of some 540 of the donors excluded 15 to 20 rarely observed V segments, including chromosome 9 orphons, because counts were too low. In a later analysis, around 15,000 TCR beta sequences were associated with specific HLA alleles at a false discovery rate of 0.05. According to a later analysis, parvovirus B19, influenza, CMV and Epstein-Barr virus appeared linked to several top co-occurrence clusters. V-gene and J-gene trimming of TCR beta chains was associated with a missense DCLRE1C variant in a later genetic analysis, and the association was replicated in an independent cohort. A total of 150 to 200 TCR beta chains were listed by the study as associated with cytomegalovirus. The only immune exposure information available for the cohort was CMV serostatus. Most TCR sequences were seen in very few donors, while some public TCRs were found in many individuals. It was suggested by the authors that the approach could potentially be generalized to other disease states and immunological phenotypes. Cytomegalovirus status was reported to be diagnosed by the classifier with high specificity and sensitivity in both the original and validation cohorts. Linkage disequilibrium might explain the correlated functional status among segregating V segments, but an unknown experimental factor could not be ruled out. A further reported finding was that TCR beta sequences accurately predicted the HLA-A and HLA-B alleles for most subjects in the first cohort. According to a later genetic analysis, donors in an Asian-associated ancestry cluster had fewer N-insertions in productive TCRs than the approximately 670-donor mean. The cohort was sequenced for TCR beta chains only, and without alpha or paired-chain data the features that could be detected were limited.

In total, roughly 710 healthy bone marrow donors made up the cohort. Cohort members were all nominally healthy when sampled, although unrecorded immune exposures were likely present. The donor was CMV seronegative and belonged to the group of under 400 seronegative cohort members. A peripheral blood sample was provided by each donor, and peripheral blood mononuclear cells were used for TCR beta sequencing. The Qiagen DNeasy Blood Extraction Kit was used to extract genomic DNA from the blood cell samples. The CDR3, cysteine through phenylalanine, is 12 amino acids long. The read is trimmed to its CDR3 DNA, 36 bases read in frame from base 1.

The source of this sequence is a middle-aged man in good health and CMV-seronegative. The chain is assembled from TRBV21-1 and TRBJ1-1. TRBV21-1 has pseudogene status. Sequenced material: PBMCs. The CDR3 sequence is CASSSSDTEAFF. Read as DNA, the sequence is TGTGCCAGCAGCTCCAGCGACACTGAAGCTTTCTTT.